The T cell receptor (beta chain) described here comes from a study of blood T cell repertoires in COVID-19. Background on the study: Researchers got acute and convalescent COVID-19 samples from the United States, Italy and Spain.

Per the original methods: The authors estimated nucleated cell counts from reference gene primer amplification. Clones were sequenced by immunoSEQ multiplex PCR, and TCRdb holds only the in-frame ones, with some missing. The DNA gave D and trimming, while V, J and clone size come from that table. The top ten hold 2.3% of the sample, which has about 220,000 clones, about 86% seen once. The CDR3 consists of 16 residues. Germline values: CDR1 KGHSH, CDR2 LQKENI. V lost 1 base to trimming and J lost 6 bases; unmatched junction nucleotides: 8. The V gene is TRBV18, the J gene TRBJ2-1; 8 bases match TRBD1. Sequenced material: peripheral blood. This clonotype originated in a woman aged 55-69 years with acute or convalescent COVID-19. This chain's CDR3 is CASSPLIPQGANEQFF. The DNA for the CDR3 is TGTGCCAGCTCACCACTCATCCCCCAGGGGGCCAATGAGCAGTTCTTC.